This TCR beta chain was recorded in a study of early T cells in non-severe SARS-CoV-2 infection. As part of library construction, unique molecular identifiers were attached to individual cDNA molecules. TCRdb called the 5' RACE reads again in MiXCR, with one record for every CDR3 protein. The sample holds approximately 56,000 distinct CDR3 sequences, more than 13% seen once. CDR3 length equals 12 residues. Germline CDR1 is SGHKS and CDR2 is YYEKEE (reference sequence). V lost 0 bases, J lost 7 bases, and 5 bases lay in between. The sequencing here drew on whole blood, taken at baseline. The receptor comes from an adult who was a healthcare worker with PCR-confirmed SARS-CoV-2 infection or an uninfected control (not recorded which). The V call is TRBV5-5, the J call TRBJ2-4; D remains unclear. CDR3 loop: CASSLVNNIQYF. CDR3 nucleotides: TGTGCCAGCAGCTTGGTGAATAACATTCAGTACTTC.